A selection of T cell receptor beta chains follows, all from one sample in a study of cytomegalovirus exposure and HLA in healthy donors. The assay was immunoSEQ multiplex PCR, and TCRdb's table has in-frame clones only and misses some. Listed are some 130,000 clones; roughly 2% falls within the top ten. What was sequenced was PBMCs. The receptors come from a woman aged 60-75 years in good health and CMV-seronegative. The CDR3 runs from the conserved cysteine through the conserved F or W. D genes are given only for firm matches.

D: TRBD2; J: TRBJ2-3; V: TRBV19; CDR3: CASSDSGISTDTQYF; DNA: TGTGCCAGTAGTGATAGCGGGATTAGCACAGATACGCAGTATTTT
D: NA; J: TRBJ1-4; V: TRBV4-1; CDR3: CASSPGPRNVATNEKLFF; DNA: TGCGCCAGCAGCCCAGGGCCACGGAATGTGGCAACTAATGAAAAACTGTTTTTT
D: TRBD2; J: TRBJ2-2; V: TRBV2; CDR3: CASSDIGPREAGELFF; DNA: TGTGCCAGCAGTGATATTGGACCACGGGAGGCTGGGGAGCTGTTTTTT
D: NA; J: TRBJ2-7; V: TRBV7-9; CDR3: CASSLGMGVSEQYF; DNA: TGTGCCAGCAGCTTAGGGATGGGAGTCTCCGAGCAGTACTTC
D: TRBD2; J: TRBJ2-5; V: TRBV2; CDR3: CASSESRGGFGETQYF; DNA: TGTGCCAGCAGTGAAAGTCGGGGGGGATTCGGAGAGACCCAGTACTTC
D: NA; J: TRBJ2-2; V: TRBV7-3; CDR3: CASSPPSPGELFF; DNA: TGTGCCAGCAGCCCTCCGTCCCCCGGGGAGCTGTTTTTT
D: NA; J: TRBJ2-7; V: TRBV6-6; CDR3: CASINPGQRSYEQYF; DNA: TGTGCCAGCATAAACCCGGGACAAAGATCCTACGAGCAGTACTTC
D: TRBD1; J: TRBJ2-3; V: TRBV28; CDR3: CASSLVLSPGQGEDTQYF; DNA: TGTGCCAGCAGTTTGGTCTTATCGCCCGGACAGGGGGAAGATACGCAGTATTTT
D: TRBD2; J: TRBJ2-5; V: TRBV2; CDR3: CASRGGGGWETQYF; DNA: TGTGCCAGCCGTGGCGGGGGGGGCTGGGAGACCCAGTACTTC
D: NA; J: TRBJ2-7; V: TRBV13; CDR3: CASSFRYRYEQYF; DNA: TGTGCCAGCAGCTTTCGCTACAGGTACGAGCAGTACTTC
D: TRBD2; J: TRBJ2-4; V: TRBV7-2; CDR3: CASSNSGGLGKNIQYF; DNA: TGTGCCAGCAGCAATAGCGGGGGCCTAGGGAAAAACATTCAGTACTTC
D: NA; J: TRBJ2-1; V: TRBV29-1; CDR3: CSVEWSSREQFF; DNA: TGCAGCGTTGAGTGGTCTAGTCGTGAGCAGTTCTTC
D: NA; J: TRBJ1-1; V: TRBV6-1; CDR3: CASSDPSDRINTEAFF; DNA: TGTGCCAGCAGTGACCCATCCGACAGGATCAACACTGAAGCTTTCTTT
D: NA; J: TRBJ1-6; V: TRBV18; CDR3: CASSPQGTSYNSPLHF; DNA: TGTGCCAGCTCACCGCAGGGGACCTCCTATAATTCACCCCTCCACTTT
D: NA; J: TRBJ2-5; V: TRBV15; CDR3: CATSRDPGVGETQYF; DNA: TGTGCCACCAGCAGAGATCCGGGGGTGGGAGAGACCCAGTACTTC
D: TRBD2; J: TRBJ2-4; V: TRBV9; CDR3: CASSVGGSGAGRDIQYF; DNA: TGTGCCAGCAGCGTAGGGGGGAGCGGGGCAGGGCGGGACATTCAGTACTTC
D: NA; J: TRBJ1-1; V: TRBV4-2; CDR3: CASSQEGFSGGRFTEAFF; DNA: TGTGCCAGCAGCCAAGAAGGATTTAGCGGGGGTCGGTTCACTGAAGCTTTCTTT
D: NA; J: TRBJ2-4; V: TRBV19; CDR3: CASSQEVLLLAKNIQYF; DNA: TGTGCCAGTAGCCAGGAGGTCCTTCTATTAGCCAAAAACATTCAGTACTTC
D: NA; J: TRBJ2-7; V: TRBV28; CDR3: CASSSTGYEQYF; DNA: TGTGCCAGCAGTTCCACAGGCTACGAGCAGTACTTC
D: TRBD2; J: TRBJ2-3; V: TRBV14; CDR3: CASSLAGRATQYF; DNA: TGTGCCAGCAGTTTAGCGGGGAGGGCAACGCAGTATTTT
D: TRBD2; J: TRBJ2-5; V: TRBV19; CDR3: CASSIVGLAGGQETQYF; DNA: TGTGCCAGTAGTATAGTTGGACTAGCGGGGGGACAAGAGACCCAGTACTTC
D: NA; J: TRBJ1-5; V: TRBV28; CDR3: CASSLDGGPQHF; DNA: TGTGCCAGCAGTTTAGACGGAGGCCCCCAGCATTTT
D: TRBD1; J: TRBJ1-5; V: TRBV2; CDR3: CASREDRGGNQPQHF; DNA: TGTGCCAGCAGAGAGGACAGGGGAGGCAATCAGCCCCAGCATTTT
D: TRBD1; J: TRBJ2-7; V: TRBV7-9; CDR3: CASSLTRDRLSYEQYF; DNA: TGTGCCAGCAGCTTAACCCGGGACAGGCTCTCCTACGAGCAGTACTTC
D: TRBD2; J: TRBJ2-7; V: TRBV27; CDR3: CASRPLGLADSYEQYF; DNA: TGTGCCAGCAGGCCATTGGGACTAGCGGACTCCTACGAGCAGTACTTC
D: NA; J: TRBJ1-5; V: TRBV2; CDR3: CASSEMGQNNQPQHF; DNA: TGTGCCAGCAGTGAGATGGGCCAGAACAATCAGCCCCAGCATTTT
D: TRBD1; J: TRBJ1-3; V: TRBV11-2; CDR3: CASSIDRVFSGNTIYF; DNA: TGTGCCAGCAGCATCGACAGGGTTTTCTCTGGAAACACCATATATTTT
D: TRBD2; J: TRBJ2-5; V: TRBV7-2; CDR3: CASSSGTSSYQETQYF; DNA: TGTGCCAGCAGCAGCGGGACTAGCTCGTACCAAGAGACCCAGTACTTC
D: TRBD2; J: TRBJ2-1; V: TRBV4-2; CDR3: CASSQGRVGRGRPDNEQFF; DNA: TGTGCCAGCAGCCAAGGGCGGGTTGGGCGCGGGAGGCCGGACAATGAGCAGTTCTTC
D: TRBD1; J: TRBJ2-7; V: TRBV15; CDR3: CATSVDRALLPSYEQYF; DNA: TGTGCCACCAGCGTCGACAGGGCTCTCCTTCCCTCCTACGAGCAGTACTTC
D: NA; J: TRBJ2-3; V: TRBV5-6; CDR3: CASSGIRAPGTDTQYF; DNA: TGTGCCAGCAGCGGAATCAGGGCCCCAGGCACAGATACGCAGTATTTT
D: NA; J: TRBJ2-7; V: TRBV6-1; CDR3: CASSEAGGTYEQYF; DNA: TGTGCCAGCAGTGAAGCAGGGGGAACCTACGAGCAGTACTTC
D: TRBD1; J: TRBJ1-2; V: TRBV11-2; CDR3: CASSSGQGGSYGYTF; DNA: TGTGCCAGCAGCTCCGGGCAGGGGGGAAGCTATGGCTACACCTTC
D: TRBD1; J: TRBJ1-2; V: TRBV28; CDR3: CASSLSGTGYGYTF; DNA: TGTGCCAGCAGTTTAAGCGGGACAGGGTATGGCTACACCTTC
D: TRBD1; J: TRBJ2-3; V: TRBV28; CDR3: CASKEGQGTDTQYF; DNA: TGTGCCAGCAAAGAGGGACAGGGAACAGATACGCAGTATTTT
D: TRBD2; J: TRBJ2-3; V: TRBV2; CDR3: CASSEQVAGDRPDTQYF; DNA: TGTGCCAGCAGTGAACAGGTAGCGGGAGATCGGCCAGATACGCAGTATTTT
D: TRBD1; J: TRBJ2-3; V: TRBV7-3; CDR3: CASSPMGQGRTDTQYF; DNA: TGTGCCAGCAGCCCAATGGGACAGGGGCGCACAGATACGCAGTATTTT
D: TRBD1; J: TRBJ1-5; V: TRBV28; CDR3: CASSPGTGVYQPQHF; DNA: TGTGCCAGCAGCCCCGGGACAGGGGTCTATCAGCCCCAGCATTTT
D: NA; J: TRBJ1-1; V: TRBV7-3; CDR3: CASSFQMNTEAFF; DNA: TGTGCCAGCAGCTTCCAAATGAACACTGAAGCTTTCTTT
D: TRBD2; J: TRBJ2-2; V: TRBV28; CDR3: CASRFFRGDSHTGELFF; DNA: TGTGCCAGTCGATTCTTTCGGGGGGATAGCCACACCGGGGAGCTGTTTTTT
D: TRBD1; J: TRBJ2-2; V: TRBV5-1; CDR3: CASSLGQGANTGELSF; DNA: TGCGCCAGCAGCTTGGGACAGGGGGCGAACACCGGGGAGCTGTCTTTT
D: TRBD2; J: TRBJ2-7; V: TRBV5-1; CDR3: CASSLVAGGSYEQYF; DNA: TGCGCCAGCAGCTTGGTAGCGGGAGGCTCCTACGAGCAGTACTTC
D: TRBD1; J: TRBJ2-5; V: TRBV9; CDR3: CASSVGQIQETQYF; DNA: TGTGCCAGCAGCGTGGGACAGATACAAGAGACCCAGTACTTC
D: NA; J: TRBJ2-3; V: TRBV10-3; CDR3: CAISGNTDTQYF; DNA: TGTGCCATCAGTGGTAACACAGATACGCAGTATTTT
D: TRBD2; J: TRBJ2-5; V: TRBV9; CDR3: CASSATSGGIYQETQYF; DNA: TGTGCCAGCAGCGCAACTAGCGGGGGAATATACCAAGAGACCCAGTACTTC
D: NA; J: TRBJ1-1; V: TRBV7-3; CDR3: CASSLMEFTEAFF; DNA: TGTGCCAGCAGCTTAATGGAGTTCACTGAAGCTTTCTTT
D: TRBD2; J: TRBJ2-7; V: TRBV4-1; CDR3: CASSQQVLAGATSTYEQYF; DNA: TGCGCCAGCAGCCAACAAGTACTAGCGGGGGCCACTAGTACCTACGAGCAGTACTTC
D: NA; J: TRBJ1-3; V: TRBV28; CDR3: CASSSGFGNTIYF; DNA: TGTGCCAGCAGTTCCGGGTTCGGAAACACCATATATTTT
D: TRBD1; J: TRBJ1-1; V: TRBV9; CDR3: CASSVGQGSGTEAFF; DNA: TGTGCCAGCAGCGTAGGACAGGGGTCCGGCACTGAAGCTTTCTTT
D: NA; J: TRBJ2-1; V: TRBV19; CDR3: CASTRGYRNEQFF; DNA: TGTGCCAGTACAAGAGGGTACCGCAATGAGCAGTTCTTC
D: TRBD1; J: TRBJ2-7; V: TRBV6-5; CDR3: CASSYTAGQGAGEQYF; DNA: TGTGCCAGCAGTTACACGGCCGGACAGGGGGCGGGCGAGCAGTACTTC
D: TRBD2; J: TRBJ2-7; V: TRBV10-2; CDR3: CASSESRGLAQGNVTYEQYF; DNA: TGCGCCAGCAGTGAGTCCCGGGGACTAGCTCAGGGGAATGTAACCTACGAGCAGTACTTC
D: TRBD1; J: TRBJ1-5; V: TRBV18; CDR3: CASQRDSYNQPQHF; DNA: TGTGCCAGCCAACGGGACAGCTACAATCAGCCCCAGCATTTT
D: TRBD2; J: TRBJ2-2; V: TRBV5-1; CDR3: CASSLIAGVGTGELFF; DNA: TGCGCCAGCAGCTTAATAGCGGGAGTGGGCACCGGGGAGCTGTTTTTT
D: NA; J: TRBJ1-1; V: TRBV5-1; CDR3: CASSLAPGSDTEAFF; DNA: TGCGCCAGCAGCTTGGCCCCGGGGTCGGACACTGAAGCTTTCTTT